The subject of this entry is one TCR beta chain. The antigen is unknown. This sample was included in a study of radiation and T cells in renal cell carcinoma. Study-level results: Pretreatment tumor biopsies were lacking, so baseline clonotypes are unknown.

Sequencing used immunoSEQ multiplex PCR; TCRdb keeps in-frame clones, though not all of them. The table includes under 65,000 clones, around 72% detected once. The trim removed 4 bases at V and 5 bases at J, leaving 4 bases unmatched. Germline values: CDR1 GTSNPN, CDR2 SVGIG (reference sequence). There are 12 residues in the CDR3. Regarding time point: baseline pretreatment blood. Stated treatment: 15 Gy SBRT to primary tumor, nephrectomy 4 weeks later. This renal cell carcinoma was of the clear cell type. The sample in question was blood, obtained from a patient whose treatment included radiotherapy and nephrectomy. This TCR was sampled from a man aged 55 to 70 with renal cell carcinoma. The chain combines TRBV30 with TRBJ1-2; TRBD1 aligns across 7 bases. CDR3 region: CAWTRDRYGYTF. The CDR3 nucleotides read TGTGCCTGGACCCGGGACAGATATGGCTACACCTTC.